This T cell receptor (beta chain) stems from a study of blood T cell repertoires in COVID-19. The CDR3 is 15 residues long. Trimming took off 1 base at V and 8 bases at J, with 17 bases between the two ends. Germline-derived CDR1 and CDR2 are LGHDT and YNNKEL (reference sequence). Clones were read by immunoSEQ multiplex PCR, and TCRdb kept only the in-frame ones, dropping some. The sample yields 200,000 to 250,000 clones, about 83% seen once. This receptor was taken from a woman aged 45-65 years with active or convalescent COVID-19. Sequenced material: peripheral blood. V is TRBV3-1 (or the pseudogene TRBV3-2) and J is TRBJ1-2, with D hard to call. CDR3: CASSQGIAPTGGYTF. CDR3 nucleotides: TGTGCCAGCAGCCAAGGGATAGCTCCAACCGGCGGCTACACCTTC.